The source of this TCR beta chain is a study of cytotoxic CD8 clonotypes in ibrutinib-treated CLL. The study's findings and limits: Clonality was higher at ibrutinib response and returned toward baseline at progression.

Method: immunoSEQ multiplex PCR; TCRdb's copy keeps in-frame clones and lacks some. The data contain about 140,000 clones, roughly 80% of them singletons. V lost 5 bases, J lost 3 bases, and 11 bases lay in between. Germline lookup yields CDR1 SGHRS and CDR2 YFSETQ. The CDR3 is made up of 13 amino acids. In this sample, this clone turned up a few times. The antigen is unknown. The receptor's source is a human donor with chronic lymphocytic leukemia. The sequences come from PBMCs, collected after 12 months of ibrutinib treatment. J is TRBJ1-1 and V is TRBV5-1; weak D call: TRBD1 (6 bases). CDR3 bases: TGCGCCAGCAGTCTAGCAGGGGACACTGAAGCTTTCTTT. It yields the protein CASSLAGDTEAFF.